What follows describes a single T cell receptor (beta chain). Its antigen is undetermined. Sequencing was performed with immunoSEQ multiplex PCR; in TCRdb, only in-frame clones are kept and a portion is missing. This table holds 25,000 to 40,000 clones, roughly 79% found once. Trimming removed 6 bases at V and 7 bases at J, with 16 bases between. CDR1 and CDR2 (germline): SGHVS, FNYEAQ. CDR3 length: 14 amino acids. This entry belongs to a study of OX40 agonist ivuxolimab in advanced cancers. Overall study: Three patients, one with hepatocellular carcinoma and two with cutaneous melanoma, responded partially. Study-level points and caveats: CD4+ and CD8+ blood T cells expanded clonally by week 6 at 0.1 to 3.0 mg/kg.

The sequence was collected from an adult with an advanced solid tumor such as melanoma, head and neck, liver or kidney cancer. The rearrangement uses TRBV7-6 and TRBJ2-1, with D tentatively TRBD2 (7 bases). The sample consisted of CD4+ or CD8+ T cells sorted from blood, taken in a trial of the OX40 agonist ivuxolimab. This CDR3 is CASSSGGGLNEQFF. Here the CDR3 DNA reads TGTGCCAGCAGTTCCGGCGGGGGCCTAAATGAGCAGTTCTTC.